Listed below are T cell receptor beta chains from one sample, sequenced in a study of CD4 and CD8 cells across lung adenocarcinoma regions. MiXCR, run by TCRdb on the PCR reads, gives a single entry per CDR3 protein. The profile shows about 11,000 distinct CDR3 sequences, approximately 50% of them singletons. Input material: CD8+ T cells from the margin of a lung tumor. These TCRs come from a male donor with lung adenocarcinoma. The CD4 and CD8 labels of this study may be unreliable. Each CDR3 is given with its conserved first and last residue. The D gene is left open where the match is weak. Size tells how often a clone was seen (once, few, many) or the class of an expanded clone, and some rows leave it out.

V gene	D gene	clone size	J gene	CDR3 DNA	CDR3 protein
TRBV7-8	-	-	TRBJ2-1	TGTGCCAGCAGTACCAGTCTCTACAATGAGCAGTTCTTC	CASSTSLYNEQFF
TRBV6-1	TRBD1	-	TRBJ2-7	TGTGCCAGCAGGCCCCCGGGACAGTCCTACGAGCAGTACTTC	CASRPPGQSYEQYF
TRBV10-1	TRBD2	few	TRBJ2-1	TGCGCCAGCAGAGGCCAACTAGCGGGAGTCCACTATGAGCAGTTCTTC	CASRGQLAGVHYEQFF
TRBV6-5	-	-	TRBJ2-3	TGTGCCAGCAGTTACGGGCGGGGGCCTAGCACAGATACGCAGTATTTT	CASSYGRGPSTDTQYF
TRBV6-1	-	-	TRBJ2-5	TGTGCCAGGAGTGGGGGGGCGGGTGGCGCAGAGACGCAGTACTTT	CARSGGAGGAETQYF
TRBV6-1	-	-	TRBJ2-1	TGTGCCAGCAGTGAAGCGTGGAGCACGGGTGAGCAGTTCTTC	CASSEAWSTGEQFF
TRBV6-1	TRBD2	medium-sized	TRBJ2-1	TGTGCCAGCAGTGAACTAGCGGGAGGTAATGAGCAGTTCTTC	CASSELAGGNEQFF
TRBV6-1	TRBD2	-	TRBJ2-4	TGTGCCAGCCTTCGACGCGTAGCGGGGCTGGGAGCCGAAAACACGCAGTATTTC	CASLRRVAGLGAENTQYF
TRBV6-1	TRBD2	-	TRBJ2-5	TGTGCCAGCAGGGGACCCGGGGGAGGGGATGAAGAGACCCAGTACTTC	CASRGPGGGDEETQYF
TRBV11-3	-	-	TRBJ2-1	TGTGCCAGCAGCCGGGGAGGCTCCTACAATGAGCAGTTCTTC	CASSRGGSYNEQFF
TRBV23-1	TRBD2	-	TRBJ2-1	TGCGCCAGCAGTCACCGTAAACCTAGCGGGAGTTACAATGAGCAGTTCTTC	CASSHRKPSGSYNEQFF
TRBV6-1	-	many	TRBJ2-1	TGTGCCAGCACCCTAGGAGCGGGCTCCTACAATGAGCAGTTCTTC	CASTLGAGSYNEQFF
TRBV28	-	few	TRBJ1-3	TGTGCCAGCAAGAGGACGGGAAACACCATATATTTT	CASKRTGNTIYF
TRBV6-1	TRBD2	-	TRBJ2-3	TGTGCCAGCAGTGTAGCGGGGCTATGGGTCAGAAACACTCAGTATTTC	CASSVAGLWVRNTQYF
TRBV6-1	TRBD1	few	TRBJ1-4	TGTGCCAGCAGTAGTCAGACAGGGAGTAATGAAAAACTGTTTTTT	CASSSQTGSNEKLFF
TRBV6-1	TRBD2	-	TRBJ2-1	TGTGCCAGCCAATCAGGTGGGGGCGGGAGGGTCTACAATGAGCAGTTCTTC	CASQSGGGGRVYNEQFF
TRBV6-1	TRBD1	few	TRBJ1-1	TGTGCCAGCAGTAAAGGGACAGGGCGGGGGAACACTGAAGCTTTCTTT	CASSKGTGRGNTEAFF
TRBV6-1	TRBD2	-	TRBJ2-5	TGTGCCAGCATGCTGCGGGAGGGCCTTATTGGGACCCAGTACTTC	CASMLREGLIGTQYF
TRBV10-3	-	once	TRBJ1-2	TGTGCCACTAAATCAGGGCCAGGCTACACCTTC	CATKSGPGYTF
TRBV3-1	-	-	TRBJ2-7	TGTGTCAGCAGCCAAGAGGGTGCCGGGGTGCCCTACGAGCAGTACTTC	CVSSQEGAGVPYEQYF
TRBV6-1	-	-	TRBJ2-7	TGTGCCAGCAGTGTTGGCGAAACCTACGAGCAGTACTTC	CASSVGETYEQYF
TRBV10-2	-	-	TRBJ2-5	TGCGCCAGCTCCGCACAGGGAGGGGAGACCCAGTACTTC	CASSAQGGETQYF
TRBV27	-	many	TRBJ2-4	TGTGCCAGCAGTCTACGGTTACTTGACGTTCAGTACTTC	CASSLRLLDVQYF
TRBV7-2	TRBD2	-	TRBJ2-5	TGTGCCAGCAGCTTATGGAGCGGGGGGGCTGAAGTCGCGGAGACCCAGTACTTC	CASSLWSGGAEVAETQYF
TRBV6-1	TRBD1	once	TRBJ2-3	TGTGCCAGCAGTGAAGCCAAGGGACAGGGGCCAGGTACGCAGTATTTT	CASSEAKGQGPGTQYF
TRBV27	-	-	TRBJ2-1	TGTGCCAGCAGTTTTCCGGGTTTTAATGAGCAGTTCTTC	CASSFPGFNEQFF
TRBV6-5	-	-	TRBJ2-7	TGTGCCAGCAGTTACTACAGGGCCCCGTACGAGCAGTACTTC	CASSYYRAPYEQYF
TRBV14	TRBD2	many	TRBJ2-1	TGTGCCAGCAGCCAACAAGCGGGGGTGTACAATGAGCAGTTCTTC	CASSQQAGVYNEQFF